These 30 T cell receptor beta chains came from one sample sequenced in a study of T cells after posttransplantation cyclophosphamide. Cyclophosphamide on days +3 and +4 followed busulfan-fludarabine conditioning and a marrow graft. Clones were read by immunoSEQ multiplex PCR, and TCRdb kept only the in-frame ones, dropping some. The data show about 12,000 clones, with none appearing a single time. The input for sequencing was PBMCs, taken after allogeneic stem cell transplant with posttransplant cyclophosphamide. The receptors shown here come from a female patient between 40 and 55 years old who received an allogeneic stem cell transplant from a related donor, was CMV-positive, and had acute GVHD only. Some T cells may be the graft donor's.

There are a few counts of this clone. V gene TRBV27 combines with J gene TRBJ1-5; D is unclear. Germline V gives CDR1 MNHEY, CDR2 SMNVEV (reference sequence). Trimming removed 3 bases at V and 0 bases at J, with 9 bases between. The CDR3 is 15 amino acids. This chain's CDR3 is CASSFRSYSNQPQHF. CDR3 DNA sequence: TGTGCCAGCAGTTTTAGGAGTTATAGCAATCAGCCCCAGCATTTT.

This clone was observed at least ten times. The rearrangement uses TRBV5-1 and TRBJ2-3, with D possibly being TRBD2 (5 bases). This CDR3 comprises 15 residues. The V end lost 3 bases, the J end lost 4 bases, and 15 bases lay between the germline ends. CDR1 and CDR2 from the germline V gene are SGHRS and YFSETQ. The CDR3 region is CASSYPPSSADTQYF. The CDR3 DNA reads TGCGCCAGCAGCTACCCCCCTAGTAGCGCAGATACGCAGTATTTT.

This clone was observed at least ten times. The rearrangement joins TRBV6-1 to TRBJ1-1; 7 bases map to TRBD1. J gave up 4 bases and V 5 bases, and 7 bases lay outside the gene matches. The V gene's germline CDR1 is MNHNS and CDR2 SASEGT. The CDR3 runs to 14 residues. CDR3 amino acids: CASSRQGSGTEAFF. The CDR3 coding sequence is TGTGCCAGCAGTAGACAGGGTTCGGGCACTGAAGCTTTCTTT.

This clone was counted at least ten times. The genes are TRBV7-7 and TRBJ2-2; D may be TRBD2 (6 bases). CDR1 and CDR2 (germline): SSHAT, FNYEAQ (reference sequence). The CDR3 is 16 amino acids. The CDR3 DNA sequence: TGTGCTATAAACCCCCCTAATAGCGGAGTAACCGGGGAGCTGTTTTTT. This translates into CAINPPNSGVTGELFF.

The chain joins TRBV2 to TRBJ2-1; the D is unclear. Germline V lookup: CDR1 SNHLY, CDR2 FYNNEI. Deletions cut 8 bases from V and 6 bases from J, with 14 bases between. The length of the CDR3 is 13 residues. The CDR3 coding sequence is TGTGCCAGCGACAACCCCCTTAGCAATGAGCAGTTCTTC. Its protein product is CASDNPLSNEQFF.

This clone was seen at least ten times. The chain couples TRBV7-9 to TRBJ2-1, with 7 bases lining up with TRBD2. Trimming cost V 1 base and J 1 base; bases outside gene matches: 7. Per the germline V gene, CDR1 is SEHNR and CDR2 is FQNEAQ (reference sequence). The CDR3 extends over 17 amino acids. This chain's CDR3 is CASSLDGRGDSYNEQFF. The CDR3 bases are TGTGCCAGCAGCTTAGACGGCCGGGGGGATTCCTACAATGAGCAGTTCTTC.

This sequence joins TRBV6-1 and TRBJ1-6; D is undetermined. This CDR3 comprises 14 residues. Germline V gene lookup returns CDR1 MNHNS and CDR2 SASEGT. V lost 3 bases, J lost 15 bases, and 18 bases lay in between. The CDR3 here is CASSENASPGLLHF. CDR3 nucleotide sequence: TGTGCCAGCAGTGAGAATGCATCACCCGGACTCCTCCACTTT.

This clone has at least ten counts. The chain links TRBV6-5 to TRBJ1-3, with no clear D. The V end was cut by 6 bases, the J end by 0 bases, with 9 bases between. The CDR3 loop spans 14 amino acids. Germline CDR1 is MNHEY and CDR2 is SVGAGI. The CDR3 bases are TGTGCCAGCAGACCCGGGTCCTCTGGAAACACCATATATTTT. It yields the protein CASRPGSSGNTIYF.

This clone was seen many times. V is TRBV7-6 and J is TRBJ1-5; maybe TRBD1 (5 bases). In germline, CDR1 is SGHVS, CDR2 FNYEAQ. The CDR3 contains 17 residues. The ends were cut back, 1 base at V and 5 bases at J, with 18 bases in the middle. The CDR3 spells CASSLVSGDSSYQPQHF. The CDR3 nucleotides read TGTGCCAGCAGCTTAGTGTCGGGAGACAGTTCTTATCAGCCCCAGCATTTT.

Ten or more counts support this clone. J is TRBJ2-7 and V is TRBV14, with D perhaps TRBD1 (5 bases). The CDR3 runs to 13 residues. Trimming left V 4 bases short and J 3 bases short, with 10 bases between. Germline values: CDR1 SGHDN, CDR2 FVKESK. In DNA, the CDR3 is TGTGCCAGCAGCCCCGGACATATCTACGAGCAGTACTTC. Translation: CASSPGHIYEQYF.

This clone has at least ten counts. This chain uses TRBV18 with TRBJ2-7, with a tentative D call TRBD1 (6 bases). This CDR3 comprises 13 residues. Germline V lookup: CDR1 KGHSH, CDR2 LQKENI. CDR3: CASSRNGQYGQYV. The CDR3 bases are TGTGCCAGCTCACGAAACGGACAGTACGGGCAGTACGTC.

The sample holds many counts of this clone. This sequence joins TRBV12-5 and TRBJ2-4; 7 bases agree with TRBD2. Trimming cost V 0 bases and J 1 base; bases outside gene matches: 3. The CDR3 has 16 amino acids. CDR1 and CDR2 from the germline V gene are LGHNT and FRNRAP. The CDR3 here is CASGLVLAKAKNIQYF. Written as DNA, the CDR3 is TGTGCTAGTGGTTTGGTACTAGCGAAGGCCAAAAACATTCAGTACTTC.

This clone was recorded many times. The V gene is TRBV5-4, the J gene TRBJ1-1, with 9 bases fitting TRBD1. The CDR3 extends over 16 amino acids. The germline V gene encodes CDR1 SGHNT and CDR2 YYREEE (reference sequence). V gave up 4 bases and J gave up 5 bases; unmatched junction bases: 12. The CDR3, as DNA: TGTGCCAGCAGCAAGACCGGGGACAGGGACGGTACTGAAGCTTTCTTT. This codes for CASSKTGDRDGTEAFF.

This clone was observed many times. V and J are TRBV11-2 and TRBJ2-7; TRBD2 agrees at 7 bases. V gave up 3 bases and J gave up 2 bases; unmatched junction bases: 4. This CDR3 region has 14 residues. Germline lookup yields CDR1 SGHAT and CDR2 FQNNGV. The CDR3, as DNA: TGTGCCAGCAGCTTCAACGGGAGGCCCTACGAGCAGTACTTC. This translates into CASSFNGRPYEQYF. The variable domain in full, with the rest retrieved from reference TRBV11-2 and TRBJ2-7, is EAGVAQSPRYKIIEKRQSVAFWCNPISGHATLYWYQQILGQGPKLLIQFQNNGVVDDSQLPKDRFSAERLKGVDSTLKIQPAKLEDSAVYLCASSFNGRPYEQYFGPGTRLTVT.

The chain links TRBV9 to TRBJ1-4; 7 bases match TRBD1. The CDR3 runs 17 residues. Trimming took 2 bases from V and 3 from J; bases not matched to a gene: 10. Germline V CDR1 and CDR2: SGDLS, YYNGEE. The CDR3 DNA reads TGTGCCAGCAGCGTGCGACAGGGTGGGGCCGCTAATGAAAAACTGTTTTTT. It codes for CASSVRQGGAANEKLFF.

In its sample, this clone was seen many times. The chain couples TRBV11-2 to TRBJ1-2; weak D call: TRBD1 (5 bases). The ends were cut back, 2 bases at V and 8 bases at J, with 9 bases in the middle. This CDR3 spans 12 amino acids. Germline V gene data show CDR1 as SGHAT and CDR2 as FQNNGV. CDR3 coding DNA: TGTGCCAGCAGCTTAACGGGGGACGGCTACACCTTC. Its protein is CASSLTGDGYTF.

Many counts were recorded for this clone. The rearrangement links TRBV4-1 to TRBJ1-1; 7 bases match TRBD1. The V gene end was trimmed by 0 bases and the J gene end by 1 base; junction bases not matched to a gene: 5. The germline V gene encodes CDR1 MGHRA and CDR2 YSYEKL. The CDR3 loop spans 16 amino acids. The CDR3 protein is CASSQDKGQPNTEAFF. The DNA of the CDR3 is TGCGCCAGCAGCCAAGATAAGGGACAGCCGAACACTGAAGCTTTCTTT.

This clone has a count of ten or more. This chain joins TRBV14 and TRBJ2-1; D might be TRBD1 (6 bases). CDR3 length: 16 residues. From germline, CDR1 is SGHDN and CDR2 FVKESK. Deletions cut 0 bases from V and 5 bases from J, with 14 bases between. The CDR3 DNA reads as TGTGCCAGCAGCCAAGATGACAGGTTTATGGACAATGAGCAGTTCTTC. Translated: CASSQDDRFMDNEQFF.

This clone was seen at least ten times. The CDR3 region is CASSRTGGYSGELFF. The CDR3 coding sequence is TGTGCCAGCAGCCGGACAGGGGGCTATTCCGGGGAGCTGTTTTTT. The chain has TRBV11-1 and TRBJ2-2, with 11 bases identical to TRBD1. CDR1 and CDR2 (germline): SGHAT, FQDESV (reference sequence). The J segment lost 6 bases and the V segment lost 5 bases, leaving 5 bases of the junction unmatched. The CDR3 is 15 amino acids. Complete variable domain (other parts from reference TRBV11-1 and TRBJ2-2): EAEVAQSPRYKITEKSQAVAFWCDPISGHATLYWYRQILGQGPELLVQFQDESVVDDSQLPKDRFSAERLKGVDSTLKIQPAELGDSAMYLCASSRTGGYSGELFFGEGSRLTVL.

This clone was counted ten times or more. The rearrangement joins TRBV27 to TRBJ2-2; 11 nucleotides agree with TRBD2. The V segment lost 4 bases and the J segment 3 bases; nucleotides outside the gene matches: 4. This CDR3 has 16 amino acids. Germline V CDR1 and CDR2: MNHEY, SMNVEV (reference sequence). The CDR3 coding sequence is TGTGCCAGCAGTTACGGGACTAGCGGAGACACCGGGGAGCTGTTTTTT. Its translation is CASSYGTSGDTGELFF.

V and J are TRBV27 and TRBJ1-2; D is possibly TRBD1 (5 bases). The CDR3 length is 15 residues. The V and J ends lost 2 bases and 5 bases respectively, with 15 bases between them. CDR1 is MNHEY, CDR2 SMNVEV, per germline (reference sequence). The CDR3 DNA reads TGTGCCAGCAGTTTAGGGACTCCATACCTATATGGCTACACCTTC. Protein product: CASSLGTPYLYGYTF.

The rearrangement joins TRBV6-4 to TRBJ1-6; the match to TRBD1 covers 7 bases. CDR3 length: 14 residues. V lost 2 bases and J lost 8; bases outside the gene matches: 3. Looked up from germline, CDR1 is MRHNA and CDR2 is SNTAGT. The CDR3 spells CASSDGTADSPLHF. The DNA of the CDR3 is TGTGCCAGCAGTGACGGGACAGCGGATTCACCCCTCCACTTT.

This clone was counted ten times or more. This sequence joins TRBV7-2 and TRBJ1-1; the D is unclear. CDR1 is SGHTA and CDR2 is FQGNSA in the germline V gene. The CDR3 totals 14 residues. Trimming pared 0 bases from V and 2 bases from J, leaving 7 bases between. CDR3 sequence: CASSLAVINTEAFF. The CDR3 DNA reads as TGTGCCAGCAGCTTAGCCGTAATTAACACTGAAGCTTTCTTT.

This clone was observed at least ten times. An end of the junction does not agree with germline; a read error may underlie this. The genes are TRBV6-1 and TRBJ1-1, with TRBD1 matching over 7 bases. This CDR3 is 19 amino acids long. Germline V gene sequence: CDR1 MNHNS, CDR2 SASEGT. CDR3 in amino acids: CASREDRVRTGGTNTEAFF. DNA for the CDR3: TGTGCCAGCAGAGAAGACAGGGTCCGAACGGGGGGTACAAACACTGAAGCTTTCTTT.

This clone was detected ten times or more. V is TRBV19 and J is TRBJ1-2, with D unresolved. V lost 5 bases and J lost 4, with 5 bases in between. Looked up from germline, CDR1 is LNHDA and CDR2 is SQIVND (reference sequence). This CDR3 region has 11 residues. The CDR3 loop is CASSPGYGYTF. CDR3 coding DNA: TGTGCCAGTAGTCCGGGCTATGGCTACACCTTC.

Ten or more counts support this clone. This chain links TRBV6-6 with TRBJ1-1; D is unclear. The CDR3 length is 15 residues. The V and J ends lost 5 bases and 1 base respectively, with 14 bases between them. In germline, CDR1 is MNHNY, CDR2 SVGAGI (reference sequence). CDR3 in amino acids: CASSKNRVSNTEAFF. CDR3 DNA sequence: TGTGCCAGCAGTAAGAACCGGGTTTCGAACACTGAAGCTTTCTTT.

In this sample, this clone turned up many times. This sequence joins TRBV5-4 and TRBJ2-6; 8 nucleotides agree with TRBD2. The CDR3 is 17 residues long. The V gene's germline CDR1 is SGHNT and CDR2 YYREEE (reference sequence). Losses at the gene ends were 0 bases for V and 2 bases for J; bases not matched to a gene: 4. DNA for the CDR3: TGTGCCAGCAGCTTGGGCGGGGGGAATACTGGGGCCAACGTCCTGACTTTC. This gives the protein CASSLGGGNTGANVLTF.

There are many counts of this clone. The rearrangement links TRBV7-2 to TRBJ2-1, with D perhaps TRBD2 (6 bases). Germline lookup yields CDR1 SGHTA and CDR2 FQGNSA. This CDR3 region has 13 residues. Deletions cut 8 bases from V and 8 bases from J, with 16 bases between. The CDR3 nucleotides read TGTGCCAGCCGTCCGACTAGTTTTGATGAGCAGTTCTTC. Translation: CASRPTSFDEQFF.

In this sample, this clone turned up many times. This chain joins TRBV5-6 and TRBJ1-4, with D maybe TRBD1 (5 bases). This CDR3 has 16 amino acids. The germline V gene has CDR1 SGHDT and CDR2 YYEEEE. Trimming cost V 5 bases and J 3 bases, with 17 bases left between them. CDR3 nucleotide sequence: TGTGCCAGCAGTTCTCAGGGTTTGAAGGCTAATGAAAAACTGTTTTTT. Residues: CASSSQGLKANEKLFF.

The chain has TRBV9 and TRBJ2-5; D ambiguous. The closer fit of TRBJ2-7 to the DNA end suggests the J call may be wrong. The CDR3 is made up of 14 amino acids. Germline-derived CDR1 and CDR2 are SGDLS and YYNGEE. For the CDR3, the DNA is TGTGCCAGCAGCGTAGTGGGCCGAACCTACGAGCAGTACTTC. Residues: CASSVVGRTYEQYF.